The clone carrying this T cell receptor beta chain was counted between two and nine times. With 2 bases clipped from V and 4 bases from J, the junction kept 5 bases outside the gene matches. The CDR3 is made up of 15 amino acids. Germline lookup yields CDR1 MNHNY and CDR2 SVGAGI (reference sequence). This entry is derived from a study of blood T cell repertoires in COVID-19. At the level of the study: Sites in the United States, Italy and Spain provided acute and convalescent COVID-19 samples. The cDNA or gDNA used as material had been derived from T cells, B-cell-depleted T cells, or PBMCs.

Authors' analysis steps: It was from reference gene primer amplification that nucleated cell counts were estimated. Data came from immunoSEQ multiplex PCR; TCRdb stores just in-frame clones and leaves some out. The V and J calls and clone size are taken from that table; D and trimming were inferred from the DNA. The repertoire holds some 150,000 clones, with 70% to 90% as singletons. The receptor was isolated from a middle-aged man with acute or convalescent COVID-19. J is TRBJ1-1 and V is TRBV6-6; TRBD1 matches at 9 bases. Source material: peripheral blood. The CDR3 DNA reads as TGTGCCAGCAGTTACGGAGGGACAGGGAGCACTGAAGCTTTCTTT. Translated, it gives CASSYGGTGSTEAFF.